This TCR beta chain was identified in a study of cytomegalovirus exposure and HLA in healthy donors. Points from the study as a whole: A later look showed TCR association rates differing by HLA locus, highest for DRB1 and lowest for HLA-C. The study found most TCR sequences rare, yet found some public TCRs in many donors.

As to this clone: What it binds is unknown.

The ends were cut back, 2 bases at V and 6 bases at J, with 10 bases in the middle. This CDR3 comprises 14 residues. Germline-derived CDR1 and CDR2 are LGHNA and YSLEER. This cohort consisted of healthy bone marrow donors. In the PCR, 60 Vbeta and 13 Jbeta primers were used. Produced via immunoSEQ multiplex PCR; TCRdb's table is partial and in-frame only. This listing includes 100,000 to 150,000 clones. The sequencing sample was made of PBMCs. V usage is TRBV4-3 and J usage is TRBJ2-2; D is undetermined. This receptor was obtained from a man aged 18 to 30 in good health and CMV-seronegative. The CDR3 sequence is CASSQYYNAGELFF. For the CDR3, the DNA is TGCGCCAGCAGCCAATACTATAACGCCGGGGAGCTGTTTTTT.